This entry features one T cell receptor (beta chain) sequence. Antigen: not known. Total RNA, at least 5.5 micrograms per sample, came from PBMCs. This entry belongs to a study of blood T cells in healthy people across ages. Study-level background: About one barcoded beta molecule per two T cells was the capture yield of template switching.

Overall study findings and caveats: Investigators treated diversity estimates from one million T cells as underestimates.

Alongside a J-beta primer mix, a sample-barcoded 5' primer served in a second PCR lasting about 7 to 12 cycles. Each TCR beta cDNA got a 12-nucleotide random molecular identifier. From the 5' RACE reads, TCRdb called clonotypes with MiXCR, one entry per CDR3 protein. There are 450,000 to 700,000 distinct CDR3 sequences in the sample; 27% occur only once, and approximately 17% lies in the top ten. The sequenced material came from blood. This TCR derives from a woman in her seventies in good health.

CDR3 in DNA: TGCGCCAGCAGCAGATCGACAGGTGCCTACGAGCAGTACTTC. This sequence encodes CASSRSTGAYEQYF. V and J are TRBV5-1 and TRBJ2-7; D possibly corresponds to TRBD1 (6 bases). CDR3 length: 14 residues. Germline V lookup: CDR1 SGHRS, CDR2 YFSETQ. Trimming stripped 4 bases from V and 2 bases from J, with 13 bases between.